This T cell receptor beta chain was identified in a study of blood T cell repertoires in COVID-19. The wider study: Acute-phase and convalescent COVID-19 samples originated in the United States, Italy and Spain. PBMCs, B-cell-depleted T cells, or T cells provided the cDNA or gDNA that made up the material.

Source study methods: Amplifying reference gene primers gave estimates of nucleated cell counts. Assay: immunoSEQ multiplex PCR; the TCRdb copy retains only in-frame clones and omits some. The V and J calls and the clone size are those of that table, but D and trimming were determined from the DNA. The sample contains about 240,000 clones, roughly four fifths of which appear only once. The specimen sequenced was peripheral blood. This receptor was obtained from a woman between 70 and 85 years old with acute or convalescent COVID-19.

This CDR3 reads CASSFLPGQGYEKLFF. CDR3 DNA: TGTGCCAGCAGCTTCCTACCGGGACAGGGATATGAAAAACTGTTTTTT. This sequence joins TRBV5-5 and TRBJ1-4, with 9 bases that match TRBD1. This CDR3 contains 16 residues. The junction had 8 bases not matched to a gene; V was cut back by 2 bases and J by 6 bases. Germline CDR1 SGHKS, CDR2 YYEKEE (reference sequence).